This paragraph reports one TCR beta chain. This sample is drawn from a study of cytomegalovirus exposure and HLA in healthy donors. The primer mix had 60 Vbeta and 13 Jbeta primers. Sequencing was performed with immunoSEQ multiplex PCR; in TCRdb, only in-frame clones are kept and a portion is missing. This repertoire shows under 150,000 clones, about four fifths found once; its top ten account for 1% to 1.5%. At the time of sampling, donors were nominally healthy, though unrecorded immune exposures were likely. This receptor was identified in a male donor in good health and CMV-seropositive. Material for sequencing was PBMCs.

The DNA for the CDR3 is TGTGCCAGCAGTGGGAAACAGGGTTCCTACGAGCAGTACTTC. This codes for CASSGKQGSYEQYF. This rearrangement joins TRBV6-1 to TRBJ2-7, with a tentative D call TRBD1 (6 bases). Germline lookup yields CDR1 MNHNS and CDR2 SASEGT. Trimming took off 4 bases at V and 1 base at J, with 11 bases between the two ends. This CDR3 has 14 residues.